Sequencing of this T cell receptor (beta chain) was carried out in a study of Ad26.COV2.S vaccination and SARS-CoV-2 variants. Method: immunoSEQ multiplex PCR; TCRdb's copy keeps in-frame clones and lacks some. The sample lists about 680,000 clones, more than 80% seen once, with about 1.5% in the top ten. The CDR3 extends over 16 amino acids. The V and J ends lost 2 bases and 0 bases, in that order; junction bases with no gene match: 4. CDR1 and CDR2 (germline): MRHNA, SNTAGT. Treatment defined: over 15 received Ad26.COV2.S at low or high dose, single or two shots; about 5 received placebo; per-sample allocation not given. Collection of samples fell on day 63 after the first vaccine or placebo injection.

The specimen was peripheral blood, collected in a trial of Ad26.COV2.S vaccine versus placebo. This TCR was recovered from a person between 18 and 59 years old who received the Ad26.COV2.S COVID-19 vaccine or a placebo. The chain employs TRBV6-4 and TRBJ2-1; 7 bases line up with TRBD2. CDR3 in amino acids: CASSDVAGSSYNEQFF. DNA for the CDR3: TGTGCCAGCAGTGACGTAGCGGGCAGCTCCTACAATGAGCAGTTCTTC.